The source of this T cell receptor beta chain is a study of CXCR3-negative and CXCR3-positive naive CD8 T cells. Study-wide results and limits: Diversity ran similarly high across both naive subsets but far lower in memory CD8+ cells. TRBV-TRBJ usage was similar across naive CXCR3 subsets but distinct in memory cells. Freshly isolated PBMCs were used in most assays, given partial CXCR3 loss after freezing.

Naive cells were sorted as CD45RO-, CCR7+, CD27+ and CD95-. In preparing the TRB cDNA libraries, 5' RACE with UMI labels was used. TCRdb reprocessed the 5' RACE reads, with one entry per CDR3 protein and no DNA. Its clone listing holds over 70,000 distinct CDR3 sequences. Germline lookup yields CDR1 MDHEN and CDR2 SYDVKM. This CDR3 comprises 13 residues. In regard to this clonotype: As yet, its antigen is unknown.

The V call is TRBV28, the J call TRBJ2-7; there is no DNA to check the TCRdb D call of TRBD2. This sequence originates from a human donor in good health. Some clones in this sample may be carry-over from other donors' samples. Source material: naive CXCR3- CD8+ T cells from blood. Described subset: CD45RO-CCR7+CD27+CD95- naive CD8+ T cells lacking CXCR3 (TNR3-). Here the CDR3 reads CASSSGTSYEQYF. The full variable domain, its missing parts supplied by reference TRBV28 and TRBJ2-7, is DVKVTQSSRYLVKRTGEKVFLECVQDMDHENMFWYRQDPGLGLRLIYFSYDVKMKEKGDIPEGYSVSREKKERFSLILESASTNQTSMYLCASSSGTSYEQYFGPGTRLTVT.